This entry lists 21 T cell receptor beta chains sequenced from one sample in a study of T-cell reconstitution after alpha-beta-depleted transplantation in children. Molecular barcoding with unique molecular identifiers was used for the TCRbeta library. Each CDR3 protein gets one entry after TCRdb re-called the PCR reads with MiXCR. The sample records 450,000 to 550,000 distinct CDR3 sequences, roughly 10% being singletons. The source material was PBMCs, mostly from graft donor cells, sampled 180 days after TCRalphabeta/CD19-depleted stem cell transplant. The origin of the receptors is a female patient aged 2-10 years who had a stem cell transplant for aplastic anemia, so the T cells may come from the graft donor.

This clonotype was observed many times. The genes are TRBV6-2 or TRBV6-3 and TRBJ2-7; 8 bases map to TRBD2. The V segment lost 2 bases and the J segment 2 bases; nucleotides outside the gene matches: 2. This CDR3 is 14 amino acids long. The V gene's germline CDR1 is MNHEY and CDR2 SVGEGT. The CDR3 DNA reads as TGTGCCAGCAGTTACACGACTAGCGCCTACGAGCAGTACGTC. Protein product: CASSYTTSAYEQYV.

About this clonotype: One junction end does not reproduce the germline sequence, and a read error may be involved. The chain links TRBV12-3 or TRBV12-4 to TRBJ2-1; D is undetermined. This CDR3 is 15 amino acids long. The CDR3 coding sequence is TGTGCCAGCAGCCTCTCTCCACACTCCTACAATGAGCATTTCTTC. It encodes CASSLSPHSYNEHFF.

This clonotype showed up many times. The V and J genes are TRBV29-1 and TRBJ2-1; D call uncertain. V lost 7 bases to trimming and J lost 4 bases, with 8 bases between them. The CDR3 sequence is 11 residues long. Germline CDR1 reads SQVTM; CDR2 reads ANQGSEA. The CDR3, as DNA: TGCAGCGGAGTAGGGTACAATGAGCAGTTCTTC. Translating it yields CSGVGYNEQFF.

V and J are TRBV7-9 and TRBJ1-2; D remains unclear. CDR3 length equals 12 residues. Germline V lookup: CDR1 SEHNR, CDR2 FQNEAQ (reference sequence). V was cut by 4 bases and J by 2 bases, with 5 bases left in between. The CDR3 bases are TGTGCCAGCAGCTCCTTGAACTATGGCTACACCTTC. Protein product: CASSSLNYGYTF. The whole variable domain, remainder taken from reference TRBV7-9 and TRBJ1-2, is DTGVSQNPRHKITKRGQNVTFRCDPISEHNRLYWYRQTLGQGPEFLTYFQNEAQLEKSRLLSDRFSAERPKGSFSTLEIQRTEQGDSAMYLCASSSLNYGYTFGSGTRLTVV.

The table lists this clonotype with many counts. This sequence joins TRBV6-1 and TRBJ2-5; 7 positions agree with TRBD2. In germline, CDR1 is MNHNS, CDR2 SASEGT. The CDR3 is 13 amino acids. V gave up 6 bases and J gave up 3 bases; unmatched junction bases: 4. CDR3 bases: TGTGCCAGCAGGCCCGGGACTAAAGAGACCCAGTACTTC. Its protein is CASRPGTKETQYF.

This clonotype showed up just a few times. V is TRBV11-2 and J is TRBJ1-1; D not resolved. The CDR3 consists of 12 residues. The V gene lost 6 bases and the J gene lost 6 bases, with 11 bases spanning the gap. Germline V gene data show CDR1 as SGHAT and CDR2 as FQNNGV. CDR3 sequence: CASSAAGSEAFF. CDR3 in DNA: TGTGCCAGCAGTGCAGCGGGGTCTGAAGCTTTCTTT.

The rearrangement links TRBV2 to TRBJ1-6; 7 bases map to TRBD1. Germline lookup yields CDR1 SNHLY and CDR2 FYNNEI. The CDR3 length is 16 residues. Trimming took 5 bases from V and 7 from J; bases not matched to a gene: 11. In DNA, the CDR3 is TGTGCCAGCAGTTCGAGAGGACAGGATCTAAATTCACCCCTCCACTTT. This codes for CASSSRGQDLNSPLHF.

This clonotype was observed a few times. The V gene is TRBV10-3, the J gene TRBJ2-1, with TRBD2 identical over 7 bases. Germline V lookup: CDR1 ENHRY, CDR2 SYGVKD. Losses at the gene ends were 2 bases for V and 0 bases for J; bases not matched to a gene: 4. CDR3 length: 16 amino acids. CDR3 DNA sequence: TGTGCCATCAGTGAGAGGGGCGGGAGCTCCTACAATGAGCAGTTCTTC. It is translated as CAISERGGSSYNEQFF.

This clonotype was found many times. The V gene is TRBV29-1, the J gene TRBJ2-1; D call uncertain. CDR1 is SQVTM and CDR2 is ANQGSEA in the germline V gene. The V and J ends lost 5 bases and 4 bases respectively, with 9 bases between them. The CDR3 spans 12 residues. CDR3: CSVSWGYNEQFF. The CDR3 DNA sequence: TGCAGCGTTTCGTGGGGTTACAATGAGCAGTTCTTC.

This clonotype was picked up many times. The V call is TRBV29-1, the J call TRBJ2-3; D ambiguous. V was clipped by 6 bases and J by 6 bases, with 10 bases between them. Germline V CDR1 and CDR2: SQVTM, ANQGSEA. The CDR3 runs 11 residues. Here the CDR3 reads CSVQSTDTQYF. The CDR3 region has the DNA TGCAGCGTCCAGAGTACGGATACGCAGTATTTT.

The rearrangement joins TRBV11-2 to TRBJ2-2; 9 nucleotides line up with TRBD2. Trimming cost V 5 bases and J 4 bases; bases outside gene matches: 14. Per germline, CDR1 SGHAT and CDR2 FQNNGV. CDR3 length equals 18 residues. Here the CDR3 reads CASSPAGLGTSPTGELFF. As DNA, the CDR3 is TGTGCCAGCAGCCCCGCGGGGCTCGGGACTAGCCCCACCGGGGAGCTGTTTTTT.

There are a few counts of this clonotype. The J gene is TRBJ2-1, the V gene TRBV15, with 7 bases identical to TRBD1. Losses at the gene ends were 1 base for V and 6 bases for J; bases not matched to a gene: 9. Germline CDR1 LNHNV, CDR2 YYDKDF (reference sequence). The CDR3 covers 16 residues. Here the CDR3 reads CATSRAYRGLGNEQFF. The DNA of the CDR3 is TGTGCCACCAGCAGAGCTTACAGGGGTCTGGGCAATGAGCAGTTCTTC.

This chain joins TRBV28 and TRBJ1-1; 9 bases fit TRBD1. This CDR3 has 14 residues. Germline lookup yields CDR1 MDHEN and CDR2 SYDVKM. Trimming took 5 bases from V and 6 from J; bases not matched to a gene: 7. The CDR3 sequence: CASSIQGARPEAFF. The CDR3 coding sequence is TGTGCCAGCAGTATACAGGGGGCTCGACCTGAAGCTTTCTTT. The full variable domain, its missing parts supplied by reference TRBV28 and TRBJ1-1, is DVKVTQSSRYLVKRTGEKVFLECVQDMDHENMFWYRQDPGLGLRLIYFSYDVKMKEKGDIPEGYSVSREKKERFSLILESASTNQTSMYLCASSIQGARPEAFFGQGTRLTVV.

The chain couples TRBV21-1 to TRBJ1-2. TRBV21-1 is a pseudogene segment. CDR3 length: 13 residues. The CDR3 protein is CASSKTDPYGYTF. The CDR3, as DNA: TGTGCCAGCAGCAAAACGGACCCCTATGGCTACACCTTC.

This clonotype came up many times. V is TRBV29-1 and J is TRBJ1-1; D remains unclear. The CDR3 is 13 residues long. Per germline, CDR1 SQVTM and CDR2 ANQGSEA. V was cut by 2 bases and J by 2 bases, with 9 bases left in between. CDR3: CSVELLANTEAFF. The CDR3 nucleotides are TGCAGCGTTGAATTACTGGCTAACACTGAAGCTTTCTTT.

Only a few counts were recorded for this clonotype. The chain has TRBV20-1 and TRBJ2-7; 13 bases are a match to TRBD2. Germline V gene data show CDR1 as DFQATT and CDR2 as SNEGSKA (reference sequence). Trimming cost V 6 bases and J 2 bases; bases outside gene matches: 4. CDR3 length: 14 residues. The DNA of the CDR3 is TGCAGTGCCCGGACTAGCGGGGGACCCTACGAGCAGTACTTC. Translated, it gives CSARTSGGPYEQYF.

The chain employs TRBV19 and TRBJ2-2; D call uncertain. CDR3 size: 15 residues. Trimming left V 0 bases short and J 0 bases short, with 5 bases between. Germline CDR1 and CDR2: LNHDA and SQIVND (reference sequence). The CDR3 protein is CASSIDQTNTGELFF. CDR3 DNA sequence: TGTGCCAGTAGTATAGATCAAACGAACACCGGGGAGCTGTTTTTT.

The chain carries TRBV7-2 and TRBJ2-1, with D unclear. V was trimmed by 5 bases and J by 8 bases, leaving 13 bases between them. CDR3 length: 13 amino acids. CDR1 is SGHTA, CDR2 FQGNSA, per germline. The CDR3 DNA reads as TGTGCCAGCAGCCCCTTAGTTTGGGATGAGCAGTTCTTC. Amino acids: CASSPLVWDEQFF.

The V and J genes are TRBV10-3 and TRBJ1-3; D is perhaps TRBD1 (5 bases). Trimming removed 8 bases at V and 8 bases at J, with 13 bases between. From germline, CDR1 is ENHRY and CDR2 SYGVKD. The CDR3 consists of 12 residues. CDR3 DNA sequence: TGTGCCATCCTCCAGGGTTCAGACACCATATATTTT. Residues: CAILQGSDTIYF.

This clonotype showed up many times. The chain employs TRBV12-3 or TRBV12-4 and TRBJ2-4, with 7 positions matching TRBD2. Trimming cost V 3 bases and J 10 bases; bases outside gene matches: 6. The CDR3 runs to 13 residues. CDR3 in amino acids: CASSFRRRGIQYF. The CDR3 DNA follows: TGTGCCAGCAGTTTTAGGAGGCGGGGGATTCAGTACTTC.

This chain uses TRBV2 with TRBJ2-1; no definite D call. V lost 4 bases and J 0 bases, leaving 13 bases between the germline ends. The CDR3 spans 16 residues. The germline CDR1 and CDR2 sequences are SNHLY and FYNNEI. For the CDR3, the DNA is TGTGCCAGCAGTGGATCGCTGGCTCTCTCCTACAATGAGCAGTTCTTC. Translation gives CASSGSLALSYNEQFF.